The T cell receptor beta chain under discussion was sequenced for a study of blood T cell repertoires in COVID-19. This clone was seen more than once but under ten times. Deletions cut 6 bases from V and 8 bases from J, with 22 bases between. The CDR3 covers 16 residues. In germline, CDR1 is KGHSH, CDR2 LQKENI. Which cohort a participant joined came from the clinical history participants gave. Sequencing used immunoSEQ multiplex PCR; TCRdb keeps in-frame clones, though not all of them. The sample records hundreds of thousands of clones, approximately 91% being singletons. Sequencing input: PBMCs or T cells enriched from blood (not recorded which). The rearrangement links TRBV18 to TRBJ1-4; perhaps TRBD1 as D (5 bases). This receptor was obtained from a woman aged 55-75 years who had recovered from COVID-19. CDR3 sequence reads: CASSLTSRGMGEKLFF. CDR3 sequence (DNA): TGTGCCAGCTCCCTTACCAGTCGGGGGATGGGAGAAAAACTGTTTTTT.